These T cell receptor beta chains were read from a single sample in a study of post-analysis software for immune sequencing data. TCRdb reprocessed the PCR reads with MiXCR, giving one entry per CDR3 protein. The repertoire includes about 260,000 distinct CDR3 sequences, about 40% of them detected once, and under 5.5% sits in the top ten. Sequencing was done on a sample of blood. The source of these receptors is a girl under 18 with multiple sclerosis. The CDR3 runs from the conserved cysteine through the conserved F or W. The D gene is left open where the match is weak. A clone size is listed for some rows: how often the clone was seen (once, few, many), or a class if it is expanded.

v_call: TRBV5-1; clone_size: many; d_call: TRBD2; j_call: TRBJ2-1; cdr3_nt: TGCGCCAGCAGCCCGGAACCCCGACTAGCGGGAGCCAATGAGCAGTTCTTC; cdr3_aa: CASSPEPRLAGANEQFF
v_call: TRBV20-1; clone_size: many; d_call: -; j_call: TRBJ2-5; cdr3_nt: TGCAGTGCTAGTTCCGGACAGCTTCAAGAGACCCAGTACTTC; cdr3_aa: CSASSGQLQETQYF
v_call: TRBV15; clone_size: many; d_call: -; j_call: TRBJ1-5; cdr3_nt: TGTGCCACCAGCAGAGACGCAGAGGATCAGCCCCAGCATTTT; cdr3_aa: CATSRDAEDQPQHF
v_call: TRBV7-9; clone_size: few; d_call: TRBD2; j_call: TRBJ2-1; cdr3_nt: TGTGCCAGCAGCCCCTTAGCGGGGGGGCCCGTCAATGAGCAGTTCTTC; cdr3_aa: CASSPLAGGPVNEQFF
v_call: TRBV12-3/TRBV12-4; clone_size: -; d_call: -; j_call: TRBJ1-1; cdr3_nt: TGTGCCAGCAGTCCCCCCGGGGACGTGTTTTTATCGGCTTTCTTT; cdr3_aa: CASSPPGDVFLSAFF
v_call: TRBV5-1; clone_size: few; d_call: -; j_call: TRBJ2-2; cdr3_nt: TGCGCCAGCAGCTTGGCGGGGCGTACCGGGGAGCTGTTTTTT; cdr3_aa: CASSLAGRTGELFF
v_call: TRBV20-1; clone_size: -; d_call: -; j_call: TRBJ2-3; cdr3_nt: TGCAGTGCTAGATGGCAGGGGGAGGCAGATACGCAGTATTTT; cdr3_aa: CSARWQGEADTQYF
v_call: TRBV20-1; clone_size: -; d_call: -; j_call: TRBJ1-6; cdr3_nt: TGCAGTGCTAGGGACAAGTATAATTCACCCCTCCACTTT; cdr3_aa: CSARDKYNSPLHF
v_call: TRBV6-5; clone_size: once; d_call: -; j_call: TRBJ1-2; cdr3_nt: TGTGCCAGCAGTTACTCGCTCAGGGGACAATCTAACTATGGCTACACCTTC; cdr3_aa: CASSYSLRGQSNYGYTF
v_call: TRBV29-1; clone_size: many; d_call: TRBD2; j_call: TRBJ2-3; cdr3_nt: TGCAGCGTCGTACGACTAGCTGCTTCAGATACGCAGTATTTT; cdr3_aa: CSVVRLAASDTQYF
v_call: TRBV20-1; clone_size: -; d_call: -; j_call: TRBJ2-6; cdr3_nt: TGCAGTGCCGAGGACGCGCTCTCTGGGGCCAACGTCCTGACTTTC; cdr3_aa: CSAEDALSGANVLTF
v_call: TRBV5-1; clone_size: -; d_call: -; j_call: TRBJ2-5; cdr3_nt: TGCGCCAGCACCTCTTGGCCCAGCTCTGAGACCCAGTACTTC; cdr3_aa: CASTSWPSSETQYF
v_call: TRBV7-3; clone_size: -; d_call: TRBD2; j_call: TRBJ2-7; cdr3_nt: TGTGCCAGCAGCACGAGCGGGGCCAGCTCCTACGAGCAGTACTTC; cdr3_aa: CASSTSGASSYEQYF
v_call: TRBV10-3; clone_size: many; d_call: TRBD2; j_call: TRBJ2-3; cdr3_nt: TGTGCCATCAGTGAGTCGACTCCTGGGCTAGCGGGGGGTGCGCAGTATTTT; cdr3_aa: CAISESTPGLAGGAQYF
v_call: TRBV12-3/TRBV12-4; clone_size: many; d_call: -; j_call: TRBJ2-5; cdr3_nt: TGTGCCAGCAGACCCCGGGGGCTAGGGGAGACCCAGTACTTC; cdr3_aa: CASRPRGLGETQYF
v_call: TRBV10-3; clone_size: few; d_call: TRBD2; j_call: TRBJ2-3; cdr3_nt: TGTGCCATCAGTGATGAAGGGGCGGGGGGCACAGATACGCAGTATTTT; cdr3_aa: CAISDEGAGGTDTQYF
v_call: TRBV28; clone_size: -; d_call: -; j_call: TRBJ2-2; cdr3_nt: TGTGCCAGCACCGAGACTAGGGCCACCGGGGAGCTGTTTTTT; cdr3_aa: CASTETRATGELFF
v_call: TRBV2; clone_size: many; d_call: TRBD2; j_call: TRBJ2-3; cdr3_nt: TGTGCCAGCAGTGAAGCAATCATAGCGGGAGGGCCGGAAGATACGCAGTATTTT; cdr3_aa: CASSEAIIAGGPEDTQYF
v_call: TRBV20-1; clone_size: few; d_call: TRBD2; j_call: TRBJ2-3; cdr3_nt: TGCAGTGCTAGAGATGGCCAGCGGGGGACAGATACGCAGTATTTT; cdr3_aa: CSARDGQRGTDTQYF
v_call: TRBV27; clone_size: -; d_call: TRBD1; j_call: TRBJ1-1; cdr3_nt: TGTGCCAGCACGACAGGGGCGAACACTGAAGCTTTCTTT; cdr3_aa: CASTTGANTEAFF
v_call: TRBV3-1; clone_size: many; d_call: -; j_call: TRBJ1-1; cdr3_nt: TGTGCCAGCAGCCAAGTTGGAGCACACACTGAAGCTTTCTTT; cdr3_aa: CASSQVGAHTEAFF
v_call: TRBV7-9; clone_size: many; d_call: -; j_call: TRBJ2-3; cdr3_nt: TGTGCCAGCAGCTTAGATAGGGTATTGGATACGCAGTATTTT; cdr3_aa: CASSLDRVLDTQYF
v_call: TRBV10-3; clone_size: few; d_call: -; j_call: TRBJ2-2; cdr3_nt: TGTGCCATCAGTCGCGCCGGGGAGCTGTTTTTT; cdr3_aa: CAISRAGELFF
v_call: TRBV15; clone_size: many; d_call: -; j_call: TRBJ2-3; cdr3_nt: TGTGCCACCAGCAGAATGACAGGGAGGAGCACAGATACGCAGTATTTT; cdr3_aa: CATSRMTGRSTDTQYF
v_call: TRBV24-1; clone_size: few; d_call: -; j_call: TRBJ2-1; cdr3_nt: TGTGCCACCAGTGATCAGAAGGGGGGGGAGAGTCGGAATGAGCAGTTCTTC; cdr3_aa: CATSDQKGGESRNEQFF
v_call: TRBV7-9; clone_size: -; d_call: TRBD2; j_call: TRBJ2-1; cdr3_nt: TGTGCCAGCAGCTTTAGGCTAGCGGGCCGCAATGAGCGGTTCTTC; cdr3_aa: CASSFRLAGRNERFF
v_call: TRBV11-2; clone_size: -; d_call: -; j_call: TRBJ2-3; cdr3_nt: TGTGCCAGCAGCTTTACAGGGTTTGTCACAGATACGCAGTATTTT; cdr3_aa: CASSFTGFVTDTQYF
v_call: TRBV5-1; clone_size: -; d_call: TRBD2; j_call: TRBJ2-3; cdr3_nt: TGCGCCAGCAGCTTGGACCCTGGACTAGCGGGAGAGGAAGATACGCAGTATTTT; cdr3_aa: CASSLDPGLAGEEDTQYF
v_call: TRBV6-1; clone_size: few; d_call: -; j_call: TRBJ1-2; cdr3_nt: TGTGCCAGCATTGGGACAAGTCTTAACTATGGCTACACCTTC; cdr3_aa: CASIGTSLNYGYTF
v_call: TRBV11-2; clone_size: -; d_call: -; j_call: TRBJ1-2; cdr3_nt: TGTGCCAGTAGCTTAGAAGCAGGTATCTATGGCTACACCTTC; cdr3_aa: CASSLEAGIYGYTF
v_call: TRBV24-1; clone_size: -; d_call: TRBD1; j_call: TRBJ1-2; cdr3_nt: TGTGCCACCAGTGATCGGGACAGGCTGGGATCTAACTATGGCTACACCTTC; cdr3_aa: CATSDRDRLGSNYGYTF
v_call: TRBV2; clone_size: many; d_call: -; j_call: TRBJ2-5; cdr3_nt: TGTGCCAGCAGTGGACGAAGAGGCCAAGAGACCCAGTACTTC; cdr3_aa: CASSGRRGQETQYF
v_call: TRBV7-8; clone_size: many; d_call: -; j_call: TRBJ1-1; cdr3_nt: TGTGCCAGCAGCTTAGATCAGGGGTCCATCACTGAAGCTTTCTTT; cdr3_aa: CASSLDQGSITEAFF
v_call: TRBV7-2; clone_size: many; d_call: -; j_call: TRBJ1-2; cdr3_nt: TGTGCCAGCAGCTTAGCAACAGCCCCTAACTATGGCTACACCTTC; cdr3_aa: CASSLATAPNYGYTF
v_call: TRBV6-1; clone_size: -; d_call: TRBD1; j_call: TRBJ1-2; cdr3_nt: TGTGCCAGCAGAACAGGGGGAATCGGTTATGGCTACACCTTC; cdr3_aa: CASRTGGIGYGYTF
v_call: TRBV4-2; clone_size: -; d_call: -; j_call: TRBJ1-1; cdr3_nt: TGTGCCAGCAGCCAAGAATTAAGGGCCACTGAAGCTTTCTTT; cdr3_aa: CASSQELRATEAFF
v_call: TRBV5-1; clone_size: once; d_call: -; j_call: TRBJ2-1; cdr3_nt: TGCGCCAGCAGCTTGAGGAGGGGGGACCTGCTGGGGGAGCAGTTCTTC; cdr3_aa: CASSLRRGDLLGEQFF
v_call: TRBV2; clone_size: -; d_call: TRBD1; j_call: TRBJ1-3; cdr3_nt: TGTGCCAGCAGTGACGACAGGGGCCGATACTCTGGAAACACCATATATTTT; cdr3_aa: CASSDDRGRYSGNTIYF
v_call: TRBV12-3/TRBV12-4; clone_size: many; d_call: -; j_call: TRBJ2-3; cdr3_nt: TGTGCCAGCAGACGCAGTTCGATCGATACGCAGTATTTT; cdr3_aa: CASRRSSIDTQYF
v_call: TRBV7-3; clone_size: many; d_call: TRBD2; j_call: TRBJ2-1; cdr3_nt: TGTGCCAGCAGCTTAGGGGGACTAGCGGGGTACAATGAGCAGTTCTTC; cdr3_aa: CASSLGGLAGYNEQFF
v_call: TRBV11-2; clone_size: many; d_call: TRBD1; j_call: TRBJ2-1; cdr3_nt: TGTGCCAGCAGCAACCGGGACAGGGGAAGCGAGCAGTTCTTC; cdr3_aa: CASSNRDRGSEQFF
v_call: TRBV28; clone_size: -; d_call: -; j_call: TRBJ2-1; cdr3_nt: TGTGCCAGCAGTTCCTTGGTAGCGGCTCTCTCCTACAATGAGCAGTTCTTC; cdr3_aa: CASSSLVAALSYNEQFF
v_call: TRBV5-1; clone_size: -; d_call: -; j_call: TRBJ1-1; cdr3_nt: TGCGCCAGCAGCGGTGGGACGGGGGGATCCACTGAAGCTTTCTTT; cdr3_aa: CASSGGTGGSTEAFF
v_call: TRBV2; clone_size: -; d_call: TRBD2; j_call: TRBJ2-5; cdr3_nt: TGTGCCAGCAGTGGACTAGCGGGGGGGCAGGAGACCCAGTACTTC; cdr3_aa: CASSGLAGGQETQYF
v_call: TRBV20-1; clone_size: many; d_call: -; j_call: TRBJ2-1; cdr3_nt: TGCAGTGCTTCTTTAGGGACCTCCTACAATGAGCAGTTCTTC; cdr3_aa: CSASLGTSYNEQFF
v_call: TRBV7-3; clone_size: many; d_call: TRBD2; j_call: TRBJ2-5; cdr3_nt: TGTGCCAGCAGCCAGCCGGGACTAGCAGAAGAGACCCAGTACTTC; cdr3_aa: CASSQPGLAEETQYF
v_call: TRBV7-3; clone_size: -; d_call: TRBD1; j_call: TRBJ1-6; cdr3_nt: TGTGCCAGCAGTGCCTCGGGACAGGGGAACTCACCCCTCCACTTT; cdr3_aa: CASSASGQGNSPLHF
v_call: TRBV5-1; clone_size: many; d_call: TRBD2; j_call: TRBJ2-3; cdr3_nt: TGCGCCAGCAGCCCGGGGACTAGCACCCGGGGGGGAGATACGCAGTATTTT; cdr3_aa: CASSPGTSTRGGDTQYF